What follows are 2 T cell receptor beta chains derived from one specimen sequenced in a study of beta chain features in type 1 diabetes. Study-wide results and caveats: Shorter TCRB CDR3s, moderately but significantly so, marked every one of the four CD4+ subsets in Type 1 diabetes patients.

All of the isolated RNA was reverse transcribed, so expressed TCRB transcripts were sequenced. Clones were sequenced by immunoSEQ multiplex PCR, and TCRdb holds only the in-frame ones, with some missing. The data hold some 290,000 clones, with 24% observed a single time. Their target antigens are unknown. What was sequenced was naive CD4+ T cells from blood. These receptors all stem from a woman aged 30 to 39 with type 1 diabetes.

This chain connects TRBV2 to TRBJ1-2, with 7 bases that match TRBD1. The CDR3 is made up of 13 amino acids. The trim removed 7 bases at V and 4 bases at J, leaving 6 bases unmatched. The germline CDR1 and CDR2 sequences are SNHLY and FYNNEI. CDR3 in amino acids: CASTGGHSYGYTF. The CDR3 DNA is TGTGCCAGCACAGGGGGACATAGCTATGGCTACACCTTC. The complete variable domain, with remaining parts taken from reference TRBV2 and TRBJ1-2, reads EPEVTQTPSHQVTQMGQEVILRCVPISNHLYFYWYRQILGQKVEFLVSFYNNEISEKSEIFDDQFSVERPDGSNFTLKIRSTKLEDSAMYFCASTGGHSYGYTFGSGTRLTVV.

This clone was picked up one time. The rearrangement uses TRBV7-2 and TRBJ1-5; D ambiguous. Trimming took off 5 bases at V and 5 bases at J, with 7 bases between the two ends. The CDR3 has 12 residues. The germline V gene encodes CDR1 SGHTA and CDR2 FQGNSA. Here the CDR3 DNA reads TGTGCCAGCAGCCCCAATCATCAGCCCCAGCATTTT. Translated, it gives CASSPNHQPQHF.